Here is one TCR beta chain with its context. Healthy donors served as the controls. They were matched for age and sex. TEMRA cells underwent FACS enrichment and CD8+ and CD4+ T cells underwent negative isolation. V was trimmed by 0 bases and J by 14 bases, leaving 2 bases between them. The CDR3 has 9 amino acids. The germline V gene encodes CDR1 SGHAT and CDR2 FQNNGV. This specimen belongs to a study of CD8 T cells in Susac syndrome. RNA amounts of about 0.5 to 1 ug underwent reverse transcription with random hexamers. TCRdb reprocessed the immunoSEQ multiplex PCR reads with MiXCR, giving one entry per CDR3 protein. The repertoire holds over 100,000 distinct CDR3 sequences, with around 95% as singletons.

Sequencing was done on a sample of CD4+ T cells from PBMCs. The rearrangement uses TRBV11-2 and TRBJ2-1, with unresolved D. This sequence originates from a human donor in good health. The CDR3 bases are TGTGCCAGCAGCTTAGAAAAGTTCTTC. It yields the protein CASSLEKFF.